Following are 18 T cell receptor beta chains from one sample sequenced in a study of neurological immune-mediated disorders. From the 5' RACE reads, TCRdb called clonotypes with MiXCR, one entry per CDR3 protein. Here the sample spans around 37,000 distinct CDR3 sequences, around 3.1% being singletons. The time point was: longitudinal time-point 1 (baseline). Specimen: PBMCs. These TCRs come from an older woman with multiple sclerosis.

This clonotype showed up many times. V and J are TRBV20-1 and TRBJ2-1; TRBD2 is a possible D gene (6 bases). The V end lost 2 bases, the J end lost 4 bases, and 12 bases lay between the germline ends. Per germline, CDR1 DFQATT and CDR2 SNEGSKA (reference sequence). This CDR3 is built from 14 residues. This CDR3 is CSARSRGGYNEQFF. CDR3 nucleotides: TGCAGTGCTAGATCGCGGGGTGGTTACAATGAGCAGTTCTTC.

The sample holds many counts of this clonotype. The chain combines TRBV5-8 with TRBJ1-5; maybe TRBD1 (5 bases). V shed 6 bases and J shed 3 bases, with 10 bases lying between them. Per germline, CDR1 SGHTS and CDR2 YDEGEE. The CDR3 spans 13 residues. CDR3 sequence: CASTRGPNQPQHF. The CDR3 coding sequence is TGTGCCAGCACGAGGGGACCCAATCAGCCCCAGCATTTT.

The chain carries TRBV10-1 and TRBJ1-3, with no clear D. Germline V gives CDR1 WNHNN, CDR2 SYGVQD (reference sequence). The CDR3 totals 13 residues. Trimming took off 9 bases at V and 0 bases at J, with 9 bases between the two ends. In DNA form, the CDR3 reads TGCGCCAGAACCCCCGGCTCTGGAAACACCATATATTTT. Encoded protein: CARTPGSGNTIYF.

This clonotype has at least ten counts. The rearrangement joins TRBV6-6 to TRBJ2-1, with D tentatively TRBD1 (5 bases). V shed 0 bases and J shed 6 bases, with 6 bases lying between them. The CDR3 is 13 residues long. Germline CDR1 is MNHNY and CDR2 is SVGAGI (reference sequence). This CDR3 reads CASSYSTVNEQFF. The CDR3 DNA is TGTGCCAGCAGTTACTCGACAGTCAATGAGCAGTTCTTC.

This clonotype has a count of ten or more. This chain links TRBV20-1 with TRBJ1-4; 7 nucleotides agree with TRBD1. This CDR3 is 14 amino acids long. Unmatched junction bases numbered 12, after V lost 6 bases and J lost 8 bases. Germline V gives CDR1 DFQATT, CDR2 SNEGSKA (reference sequence). CDR3 region: CSATQGRAYEKLFF. The CDR3 coding sequence is TGCAGTGCGACACAGGGGAGGGCGTACGAAAAACTGTTTTTT.

This clonotype was seen many times. This rearrangement joins TRBV5-1 to TRBJ2-3; 8 bases line up with TRBD1. Germline CDR1 is SGHRS and CDR2 is YFSETQ. This CDR3 is 16 amino acids long. With V trimmed by 3 bases and J by 3 bases, 9 bases remained unmatched. The CDR3 DNA follows: TGCGCCAGCAGCTGGGCAGGGGGCGTAGTAACAGATACGCAGTATTTT. Translating gives CASSWAGGVVTDTQYF.

This clonotype was recorded many times. J is TRBJ2-1 and V is TRBV19; the D is unclear. With 5 bases removed from V and 3 bases from J, the gap between germline ends came to 8 bases. The germline CDR1 and CDR2 sequences are LNHDA and SQIVND (reference sequence). This CDR3 spans 13 amino acids. In DNA form, the CDR3 reads TGTGCCAGTAGTCCCCAGTTCTACAATGAGCAGTTCTTC. Its protein product is CASSPQFYNEQFF. The full variable domain, its missing parts supplied by reference TRBV19 and TRBJ2-1, is DGGITQSPKYLFRKEGQNVTLSCEQNLNHDAMYWYRQDPGQGLRLIYYSQIVNDFQKGDIAEGYSVSREKKESFPLTVTSAQKNPTAFYLCASSPQFYNEQFFGPGTRLTVL.

This clonotype was seen many times. The V call is TRBV5-1, the J call TRBJ1-6, with D unclear. The CDR3 is 15 amino acids. V lost 0 bases and J 8 bases, leaving 12 bases between the germline ends. Germline V CDR1 and CDR2: SGHRS, YFSETQ. The CDR3 region has the DNA TGCGCCAGCAGCTTGGACGGGGATCCCGATTCACCCCTCCACTTT. Residues: CASSLDGDPDSPLHF.

On this clonotype itself: This may be a read error, as it is one base from a much larger clone. The V call is TRBV20-1, the J call TRBJ2-5, with D possibly matching TRBD1 (6 bases). The CDR3 is 12 amino acids. Per the germline V gene, CDR1 is DFQATT and CDR2 is SNEGSKA (reference sequence). Trimming left V 7 bases short and J 1 base short, with 10 bases between. CDR3: CSERTVQETQYF. The CDR3 nucleotides read TGCAGTGAAAGGACAGTCCAAGAGACCCAGTACTTC.

This clonotype was detected ten times or more. This chain links TRBV5-1 with TRBJ2-3; 11 nucleotides align to TRBD2. CDR1 SGHRS and CDR2 YFSETQ come from the germline V gene. The CDR3 has 14 amino acids. With 6 bases clipped from V and 1 base from J, the junction kept 1 base outside the gene matches. CDR3 sequence: CASKLAGGTDTQYF. CDR3 DNA: TGCGCCAGCAAACTAGCGGGGGGCACAGATACGCAGTATTTT.

At least ten counts were recorded for this clonotype. CDR3 loop: CASSFRQGAGEKLFF. The CDR3 region has the DNA TGCGCCAGCAGCTTTCGACAGGGGGCAGGGGAAAAACTGTTTTTT. The chain has TRBV5-1 and TRBJ1-4, with TRBD1 matching over 10 bases. The CDR3 is made up of 15 amino acids. Germline loops: CDR1 SGHRS, CDR2 YFSETQ. With 2 bases clipped from V and 8 bases from J, the junction kept 6 bases outside the gene matches.

This clonotype was seen many times. This rearrangement joins TRBV7-9 to TRBJ2-3; D unresolved. The V end was cut by 2 bases, the J end by 2 bases, with 5 bases between. The germline V gene has CDR1 SEHNR and CDR2 FQNEAQ (reference sequence). There are 13 residues in the CDR3. The CDR3 spells CASSLLTTDTQYF. CDR3 bases: TGTGCCAGCAGCTTACTGACCACAGATACGCAGTATTTT.

This clonotype was seen many times. The J gene is TRBJ2-7, the V gene TRBV5-1; D is unclear. V was clipped by 2 bases and J by 2 bases, with 11 bases between them. The CDR3 sequence is 14 residues long. CDR1 is SGHRS, CDR2 YFSETQ, per germline. Here the CDR3 DNA reads TGCGCCAGCAGCTTAGACTTAAATCCCTACGAGCAGTACTTC. It is translated as CASSLDLNPYEQYF.

This clonotype was counted many times. The chain couples TRBV10-3 to TRBJ2-5; 7 bases map to TRBD1. The V gene end was trimmed by 6 bases and the J gene end by 2 bases; junction bases not matched to a gene: 6. This CDR3 is built from 14 residues. The V gene's germline CDR1 is ENHRY and CDR2 SYGVKD. The CDR3 region is CAIRAGTVQETQYF. DNA of the CDR3: TGTGCCATCAGGGCTGGGACAGTACAAGAGACCCAGTACTTC.

This clonotype appeared many times. The chain combines TRBV5-1 with TRBJ2-2; D perhaps matches TRBD1 (6 bases). This CDR3 comprises 15 residues. V lost 4 bases and J lost 7, with 17 bases in between. Germline values: CDR1 SGHRS, CDR2 YFSETQ. In DNA, the CDR3 is TGCGCCAGCAGCATGGGACACGCCACCGGCGGGGAGCTGTTTTTT. Its protein is CASSMGHATGGELFF.

This clonotype was detected ten times or more. The rearrangement links TRBV3-1 to TRBJ2-3, with D perhaps assigned TRBD1 or TRBD2 (6 bases each). The CDR3 is 13 residues long. The V gene lost 4 bases and the J gene lost 9 bases, with 14 bases spanning the gap. Germline CDR1 reads LGHDT; CDR2 reads YNNKEL (reference sequence). CDR3 in amino acids: CASSPGGQATQYF. CDR3 coding DNA: TGTGCCAGCAGCCCCGGGGGCCAGGCCACGCAGTATTTT.

This clonotype showed up many times. J is TRBJ2-7 and V is TRBV6-2 or TRBV6-3; 9 bases fit TRBD1. This CDR3 is 14 amino acids long. Germline V CDR1 and CDR2: MNHEY, SVGEGT. Trimming at V came to 2 bases and at J to 3 bases, leaving 2 bases not matched to a gene. This CDR3 is CASSYPGQGYEQYF. The CDR3, as DNA: TGTGCCAGCAGTTACCCGGGACAGGGCTACGAGCAGTACTTC.

This clonotype has at least ten counts. The V call is TRBV20-1, the J call TRBJ2-2; a weak D match, TRBD2 (6 bases). The CDR3 loop spans 13 amino acids. Germline CDR1 and CDR2: DFQATT and SNEGSKA (reference sequence). The V end was cut by 5 bases, the J end by 5 bases, with 12 bases between. The CDR3 region has the DNA TGCAGTGCTCGGGACGGAGGGACCGGGGAGCTGTTTTTT. Amino acids: CSARDGGTGELFF.